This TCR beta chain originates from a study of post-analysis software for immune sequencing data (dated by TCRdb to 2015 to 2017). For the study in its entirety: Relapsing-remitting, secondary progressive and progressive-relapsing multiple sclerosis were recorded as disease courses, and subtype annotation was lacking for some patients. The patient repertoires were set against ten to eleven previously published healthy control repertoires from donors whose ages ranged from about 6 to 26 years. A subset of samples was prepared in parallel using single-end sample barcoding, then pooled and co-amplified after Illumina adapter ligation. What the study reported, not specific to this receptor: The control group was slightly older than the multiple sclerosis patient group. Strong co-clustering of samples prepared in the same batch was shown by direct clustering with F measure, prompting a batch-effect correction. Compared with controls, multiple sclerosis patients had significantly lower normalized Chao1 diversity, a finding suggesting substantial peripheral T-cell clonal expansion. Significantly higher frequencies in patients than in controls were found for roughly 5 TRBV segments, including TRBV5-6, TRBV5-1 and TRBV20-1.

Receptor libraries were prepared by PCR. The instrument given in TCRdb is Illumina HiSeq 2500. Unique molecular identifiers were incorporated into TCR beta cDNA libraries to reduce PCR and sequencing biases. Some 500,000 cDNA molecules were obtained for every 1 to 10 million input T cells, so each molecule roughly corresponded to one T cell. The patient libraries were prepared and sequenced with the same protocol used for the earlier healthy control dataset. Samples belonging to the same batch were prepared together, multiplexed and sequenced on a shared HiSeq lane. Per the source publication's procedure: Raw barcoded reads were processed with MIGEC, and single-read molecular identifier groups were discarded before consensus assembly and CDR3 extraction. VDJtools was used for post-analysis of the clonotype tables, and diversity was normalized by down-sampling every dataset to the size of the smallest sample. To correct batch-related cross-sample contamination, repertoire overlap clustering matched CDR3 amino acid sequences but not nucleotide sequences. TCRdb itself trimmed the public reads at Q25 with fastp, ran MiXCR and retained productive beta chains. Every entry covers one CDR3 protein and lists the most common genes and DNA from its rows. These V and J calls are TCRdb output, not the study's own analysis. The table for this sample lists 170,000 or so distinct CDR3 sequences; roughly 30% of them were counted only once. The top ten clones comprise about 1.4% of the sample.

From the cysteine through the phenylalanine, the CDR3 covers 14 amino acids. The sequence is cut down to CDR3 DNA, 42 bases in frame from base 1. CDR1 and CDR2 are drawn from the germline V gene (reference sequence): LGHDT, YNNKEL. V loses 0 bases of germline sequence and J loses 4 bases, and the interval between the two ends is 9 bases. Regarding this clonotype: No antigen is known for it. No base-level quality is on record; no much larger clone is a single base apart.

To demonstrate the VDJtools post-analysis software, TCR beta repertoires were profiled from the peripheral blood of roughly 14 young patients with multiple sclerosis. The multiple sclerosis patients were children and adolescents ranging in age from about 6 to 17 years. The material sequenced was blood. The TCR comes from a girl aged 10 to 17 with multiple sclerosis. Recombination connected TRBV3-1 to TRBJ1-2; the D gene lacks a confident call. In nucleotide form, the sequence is TGTGCCAGCAGCCAAGATAGTGCCCGCTATGGCTACACCTTC. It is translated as CASSQDSARYGYTF.